This record covers a single TCR beta chain. What it binds is unknown. V trimming: 5 bases; J trimming: 0 bases; junction bases outside the gene matches: 6. This CDR3 comprises 17 residues. Germline V gene sequence: CDR1 ENHRY, CDR2 SYGVKD. The entry originates in a study of cytotoxic CD8 clonotypes in ibrutinib-treated CLL. The overall study: The authors obtained response samples at a median of about 13 months of treatment, range 6 to 36. Overall study results and limits: Progressing and sustained-remission patients had different sampling times. Baseline clonality exceeded age-matched healthy donors and tracked circulating CD8+ T-cell counts. An increase in clonality occurred at ibrutinib response, followed by a return toward baseline at progression.

The table came from immunoSEQ multiplex PCR; TCRdb's copy has only in-frame clones and leaves some out. The sample contains more than 85,000 clones, about 74% of which appear only once. This TCR derives from a human donor with chronic lymphocytic leukemia. The gene calls are TRBV10-3 and TRBJ1-3; the match to TRBD1 covers 11 bases. This specimen consisted of PBMCs, obtained after 24 months of ibrutinib treatment. CDR3 nucleotide sequence: TGTGCCATCAGTTCGGACAGGGGGCCTTTCTCTGGAAACACCATATATTTT. It encodes CAISSDRGPFSGNTIYF.